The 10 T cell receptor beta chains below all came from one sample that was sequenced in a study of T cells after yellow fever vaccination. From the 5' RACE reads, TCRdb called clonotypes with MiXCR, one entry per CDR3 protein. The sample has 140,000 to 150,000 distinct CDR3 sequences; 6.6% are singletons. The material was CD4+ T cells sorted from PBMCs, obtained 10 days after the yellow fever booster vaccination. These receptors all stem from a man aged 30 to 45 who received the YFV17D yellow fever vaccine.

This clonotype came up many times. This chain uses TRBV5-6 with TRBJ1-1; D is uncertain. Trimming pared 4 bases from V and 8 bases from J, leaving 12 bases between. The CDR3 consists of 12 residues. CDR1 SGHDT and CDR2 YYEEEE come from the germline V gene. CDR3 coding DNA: TGTGCCAGCAGCCGCGGTTTGGGGGAAGCTTTCTTT. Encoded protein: CASSRGLGEAFF.

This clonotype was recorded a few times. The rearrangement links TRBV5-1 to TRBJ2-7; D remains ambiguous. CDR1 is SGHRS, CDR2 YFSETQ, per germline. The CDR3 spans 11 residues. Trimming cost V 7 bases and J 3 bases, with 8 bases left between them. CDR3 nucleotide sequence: TGCGCCAGCGATGGCGGCTACGAGCAGTACTTC. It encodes CASDGGYEQYF.

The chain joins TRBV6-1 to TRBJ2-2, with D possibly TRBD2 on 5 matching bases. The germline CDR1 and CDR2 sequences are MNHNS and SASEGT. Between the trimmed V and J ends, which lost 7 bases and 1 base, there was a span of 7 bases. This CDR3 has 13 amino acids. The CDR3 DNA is TGTGCCAGCAACGGGGAGAACACCGGGGAGCTGTTTTTT. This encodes CASNGENTGELFF.

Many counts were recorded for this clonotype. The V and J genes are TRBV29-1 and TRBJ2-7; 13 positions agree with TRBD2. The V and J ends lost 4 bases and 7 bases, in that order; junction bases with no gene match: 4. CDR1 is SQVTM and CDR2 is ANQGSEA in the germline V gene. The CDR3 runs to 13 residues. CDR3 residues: CSVAPLAGGEQYF. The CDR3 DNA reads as TGCAGCGTTGCGCCACTAGCGGGAGGGGAGCAGTACTTC.

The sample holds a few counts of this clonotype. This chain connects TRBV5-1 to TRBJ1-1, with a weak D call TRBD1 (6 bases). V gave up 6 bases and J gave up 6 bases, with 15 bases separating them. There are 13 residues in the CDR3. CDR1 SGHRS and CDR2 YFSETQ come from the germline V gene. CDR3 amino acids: CASKGHEDAEAFF. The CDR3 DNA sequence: TGCGCCAGCAAGGGACACGAAGACGCTGAAGCTTTCTTT.

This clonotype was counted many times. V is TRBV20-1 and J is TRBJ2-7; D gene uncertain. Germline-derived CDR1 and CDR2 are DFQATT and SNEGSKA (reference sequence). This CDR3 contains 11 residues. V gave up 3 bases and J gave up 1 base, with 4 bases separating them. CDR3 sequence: CSASLSYEQYF. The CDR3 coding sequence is TGCAGTGCTAGCCTATCCTACGAGCAGTACTTC.

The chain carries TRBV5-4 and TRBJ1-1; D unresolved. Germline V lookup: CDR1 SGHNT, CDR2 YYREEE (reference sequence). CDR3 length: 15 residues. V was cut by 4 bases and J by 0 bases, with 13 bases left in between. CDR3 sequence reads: CASSLAASLNTEAFF. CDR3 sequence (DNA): TGTGCCAGCAGCCTAGCCGCCTCCTTGAACACTGAAGCTTTCTTT.

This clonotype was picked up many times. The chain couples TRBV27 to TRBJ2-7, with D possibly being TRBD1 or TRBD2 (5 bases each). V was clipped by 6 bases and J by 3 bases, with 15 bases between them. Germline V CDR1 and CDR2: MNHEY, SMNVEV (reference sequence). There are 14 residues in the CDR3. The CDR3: CASSPGTLLYEQYF. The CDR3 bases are TGTGCCAGCAGCCCCGGGACCCTGCTCTACGAGCAGTACTTC.

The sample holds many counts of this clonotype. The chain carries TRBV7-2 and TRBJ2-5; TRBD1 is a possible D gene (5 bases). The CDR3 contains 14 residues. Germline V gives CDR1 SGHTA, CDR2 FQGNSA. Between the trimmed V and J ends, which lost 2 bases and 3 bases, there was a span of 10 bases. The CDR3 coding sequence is TGTGCCAGCAGCTTAAGGGGAAATGAAGAGACCCAGTACTTC. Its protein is CASSLRGNEETQYF.

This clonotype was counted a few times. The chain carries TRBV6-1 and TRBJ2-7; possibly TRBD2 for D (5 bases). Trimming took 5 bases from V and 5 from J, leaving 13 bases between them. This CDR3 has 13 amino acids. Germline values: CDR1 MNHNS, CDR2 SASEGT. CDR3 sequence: CASSRRTANEQYF. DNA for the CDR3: TGTGCCAGCAGTCGGAGGACGGCTAACGAGCAGTACTTC.